The subject of this entry is one TCR beta chain. In the same sample, other DNA sequences code for this CDR3. Original methodology: Amplification of reference gene primers provided the estimated nucleated cell counts. Libraries were prepared by immunoSEQ multiplex PCR; TCRdb keeps only in-frame clonotypes and omits some of them. V, J and clone size derive from that table, while D and trimming were established from the DNA sequence. The sample lists nearly 250,000 clones, approximately 85% occurring once. This entry is derived from a study of blood T cell repertoires in COVID-19. Study as a whole: Acute and convalescent COVID-19 samples came from the United States, Italy and Spain.

The CDR3 consists of 14 residues. Germline values: CDR1 KGHSH, CDR2 LQKENI. V dropped 6 bases and J dropped 0; count of bases not matched to a gene: 1. Each participant's cohort was designated according to participant-reported clinical history. The specimen sequenced was PBMCs or T cells enriched from blood (not recorded which). The chain uses TRBV18 and TRBJ1-5; 8 bases fit TRBD1. This TCR came from a woman between 50 and 59 years old with acute COVID-19. In DNA, the CDR3 is TGTGCCAGCTCGCAGGGGGCTAGCAATCAGCCCCAGCATTTT. The encoded protein is CASSQGASNQPQHF. The full variable domain, rest sourced from reference TRBV18 and TRBJ1-5, is NAGVMQNPRHLVRRRGQEARLRCSPMKGHSHVYWYRQLPEEGLKFMVYLQKENIIDESGMPKERFSAEFPKEGPSILRIQQVVRGDSAAYFCASSQGASNQPQHFGDGTRLSIL.